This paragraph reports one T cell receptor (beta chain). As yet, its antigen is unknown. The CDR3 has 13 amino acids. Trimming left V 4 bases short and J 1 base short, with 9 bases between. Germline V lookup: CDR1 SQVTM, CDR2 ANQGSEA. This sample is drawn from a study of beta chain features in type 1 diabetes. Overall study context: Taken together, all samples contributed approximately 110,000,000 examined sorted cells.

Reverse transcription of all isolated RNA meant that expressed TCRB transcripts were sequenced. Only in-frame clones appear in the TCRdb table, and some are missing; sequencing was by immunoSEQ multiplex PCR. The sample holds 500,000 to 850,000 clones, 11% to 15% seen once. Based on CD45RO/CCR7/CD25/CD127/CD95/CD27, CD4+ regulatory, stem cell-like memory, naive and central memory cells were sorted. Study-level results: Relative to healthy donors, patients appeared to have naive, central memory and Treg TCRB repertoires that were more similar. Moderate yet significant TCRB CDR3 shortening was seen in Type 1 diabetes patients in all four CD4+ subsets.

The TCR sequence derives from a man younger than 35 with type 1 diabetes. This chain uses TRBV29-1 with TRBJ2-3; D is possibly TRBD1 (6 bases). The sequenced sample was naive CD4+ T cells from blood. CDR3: CSVAQGRTDTQYF. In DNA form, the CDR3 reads TGCAGCGTTGCACAGGGACGCACAGATACGCAGTATTTT.